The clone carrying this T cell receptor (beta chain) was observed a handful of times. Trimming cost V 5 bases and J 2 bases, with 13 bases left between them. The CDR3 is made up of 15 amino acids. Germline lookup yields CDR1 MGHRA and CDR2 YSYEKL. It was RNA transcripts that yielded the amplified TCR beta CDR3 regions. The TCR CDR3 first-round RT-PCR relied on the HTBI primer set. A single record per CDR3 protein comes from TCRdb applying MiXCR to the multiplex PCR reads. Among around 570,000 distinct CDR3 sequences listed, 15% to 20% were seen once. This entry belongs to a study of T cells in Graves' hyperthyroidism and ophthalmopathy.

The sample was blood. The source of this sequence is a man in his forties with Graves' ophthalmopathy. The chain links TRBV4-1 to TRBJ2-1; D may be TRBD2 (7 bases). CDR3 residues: CASSGGGGPYNEQFF. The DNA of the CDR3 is TGCGCCAGCAGCGGAGGGGGGGGGCCCTACAATGAGCAGTTCTTC.